One sample yielded the 5 T cell receptor beta chains listed below, sequenced in a study of blood T cell repertoires in COVID-19. TCRdb keeps only in-frame clones here, not all; method: immunoSEQ multiplex PCR. The sample includes 55,000 to 80,000 clones, around 87% of them seen just once. Sequenced: peripheral blood. These TCRs come from a human donor in a cohort sampled during active COVID-19.

The genes are TRBV19 and TRBJ1-1; maybe TRBD1 (5 bases). The CDR3 length is 16 residues. Trimming took 5 bases from V and 5 from J, leaving 21 bases between them. Germline V gives CDR1 LNHDA, CDR2 SQIVND (reference sequence). The CDR3, as DNA: TGTGCCAGTAGTCCTCAAAGACAGCAGAGACTTACTGAAGCTTTCTTT. Its translation: CASSPQRQQRLTEAFF. The full variable domain, rest sourced from reference TRBV19 and TRBJ1-1, is DGGITQSPKYLFRKEGQNVTLSCEQNLNHDAMYWYRQDPGQGLRLIYYSQIVNDFQKGDIAEGYSVSREKKESFPLTVTSAQKNPTAFYLCASSPQRQQRLTEAFFGQGTRLTVV.

The chain joins TRBV10-3 to TRBJ2-5; D possibly corresponds to TRBD2 (6 bases). The CDR3 contains 19 residues. The germline V and J ends were trimmed by 0 bases and 2 bases, with 22 bases remaining between them. The germline gives CDR1 ENHRY, CDR2 SYGVKD. CDR3 sequence reads: CAISESLRREGGKQETQYF. CDR3 nucleotide sequence: TGTGCCATCAGTGAGTCGTTAAGGAGAGAGGGCGGGAAACAAGAGACCCAGTACTTC.

This rearrangement joins TRBV9 to TRBJ2-2; 11 nucleotides line up with TRBD2. This CDR3 region has 16 residues. The J segment lost 4 bases and the V segment lost 3 bases, leaving 5 bases of the junction unmatched. Germline lookup yields CDR1 SGDLS and CDR2 YYNGEE. The CDR3 sequence: CASSGGTSGGTGELFF. The CDR3 DNA reads TGTGCCAGCAGCGGAGGGACTAGCGGTGGCACCGGGGAGCTGTTTTTT.

The chain recombines TRBV7-9 with TRBJ2-1, with a tentative D call TRBD1 (6 bases). CDR1 and CDR2 from the germline V gene are SEHNR and FQNEAQ (reference sequence). This CDR3 has 16 residues. Trimming took 2 bases from V and 3 from J, leaving 14 bases between them. CDR3 sequence (DNA): TGTGCCAGCAGCTTATTGCTGGACAGACACTACAATGAGCAGTTCTTC. Its translation: CASSLLLDRHYNEQFF.

DNA for the CDR3: TGTGCCAGTAGCCCAACAGGGACTAATTCACCCCTCCACTTT. Encoded protein: CASSPTGTNSPLHF. This chain links TRBV19 with TRBJ1-6; D possibly corresponds to TRBD1 (6 bases). Trimming removed 6 bases at V and 6 bases at J, with 12 bases between. The CDR3 loop spans 14 amino acids. The germline CDR1 and CDR2 sequences are LNHDA and SQIVND (reference sequence).